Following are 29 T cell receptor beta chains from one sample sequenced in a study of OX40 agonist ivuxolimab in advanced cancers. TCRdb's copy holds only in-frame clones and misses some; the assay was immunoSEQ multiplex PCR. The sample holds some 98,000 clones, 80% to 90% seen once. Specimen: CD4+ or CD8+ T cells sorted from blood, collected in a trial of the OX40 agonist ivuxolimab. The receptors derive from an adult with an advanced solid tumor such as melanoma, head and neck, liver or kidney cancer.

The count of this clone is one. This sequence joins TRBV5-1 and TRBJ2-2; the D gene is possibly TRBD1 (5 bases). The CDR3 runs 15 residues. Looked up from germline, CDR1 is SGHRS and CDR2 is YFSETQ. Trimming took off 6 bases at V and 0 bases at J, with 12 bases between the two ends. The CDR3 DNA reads TGCGCCAGCAACCCAGGGCGATCGAACACCGGGGAGCTGTTTTTT. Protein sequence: CASNPGRSNTGELFF.

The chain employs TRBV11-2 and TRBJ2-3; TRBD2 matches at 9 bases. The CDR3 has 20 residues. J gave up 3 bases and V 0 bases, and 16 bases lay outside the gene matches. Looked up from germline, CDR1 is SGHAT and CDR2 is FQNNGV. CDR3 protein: CASSLESWRGGRNLTDTQYF. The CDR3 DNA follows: TGTGCCAGCAGCTTAGAATCGTGGCGGGGGGGCCGTAATTTAACAGATACGCAGTATTTT.

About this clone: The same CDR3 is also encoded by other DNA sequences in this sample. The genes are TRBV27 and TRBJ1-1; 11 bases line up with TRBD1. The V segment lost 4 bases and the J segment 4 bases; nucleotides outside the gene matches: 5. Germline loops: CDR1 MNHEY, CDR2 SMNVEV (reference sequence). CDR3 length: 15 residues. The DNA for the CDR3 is TGTGCCAGCAGTTCCTCCGGGACAGGGGGCACTGAAGCTTTCTTT. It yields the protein CASSSSGTGGTEAFF.

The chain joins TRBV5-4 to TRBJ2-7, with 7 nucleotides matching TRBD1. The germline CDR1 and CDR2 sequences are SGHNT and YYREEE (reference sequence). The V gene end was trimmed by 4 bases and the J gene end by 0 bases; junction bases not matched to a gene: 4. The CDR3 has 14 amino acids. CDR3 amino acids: CASSRGQSSYEQYF. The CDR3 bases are TGTGCCAGCAGCCGGGGACAGAGCTCCTACGAGCAGTACTTC.

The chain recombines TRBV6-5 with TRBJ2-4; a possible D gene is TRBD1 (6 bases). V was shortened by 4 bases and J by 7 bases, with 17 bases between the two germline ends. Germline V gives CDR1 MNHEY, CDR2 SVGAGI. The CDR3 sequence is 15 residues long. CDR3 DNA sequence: TGTGCCAGCAGTTCGGACAGAGCCCTGGGGAACATTCAGTACTTC. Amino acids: CASSSDRALGNIQYF.

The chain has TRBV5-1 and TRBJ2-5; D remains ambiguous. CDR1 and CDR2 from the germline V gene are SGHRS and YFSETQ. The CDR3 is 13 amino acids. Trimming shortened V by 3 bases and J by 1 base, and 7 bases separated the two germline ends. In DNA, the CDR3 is TGCGCCAGCAGCTCGGGTAGCCAAGAGACCCAGTACTTC. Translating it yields CASSSGSQETQYF.

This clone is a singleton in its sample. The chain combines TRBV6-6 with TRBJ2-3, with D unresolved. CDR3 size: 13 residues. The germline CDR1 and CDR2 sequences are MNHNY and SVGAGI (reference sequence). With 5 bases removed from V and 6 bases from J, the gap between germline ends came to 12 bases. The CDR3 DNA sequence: TGTGCCAGCAGTACCCTCTTAGCCGATACGCAGTATTTT. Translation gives CASSTLLADTQYF.

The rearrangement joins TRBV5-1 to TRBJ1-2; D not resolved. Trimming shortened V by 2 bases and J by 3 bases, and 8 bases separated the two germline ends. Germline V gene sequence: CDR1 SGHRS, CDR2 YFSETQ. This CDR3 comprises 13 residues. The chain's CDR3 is CASSFDTDYGYTF. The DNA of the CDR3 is TGCGCCAGCAGCTTTGACACCGACTATGGCTACACCTTC. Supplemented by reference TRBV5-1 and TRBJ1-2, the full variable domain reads KAGVTQTPRYLIKTRGQQVTLSCSPISGHRSVSWYQQTPGQGLQFLFEYFSETQRNKGNFPGRFSGRQFSNSRSEMNVSTLELGDSALYLCASSFDTDYGYTFGSGTRLTVV.

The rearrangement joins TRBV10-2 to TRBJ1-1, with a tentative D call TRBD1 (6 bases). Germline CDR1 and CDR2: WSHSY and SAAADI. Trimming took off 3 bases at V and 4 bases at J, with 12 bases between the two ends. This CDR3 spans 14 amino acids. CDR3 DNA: TGCGCCAGCAGTGATTGGGGGGCTGGCACTGAAGCTTTCTTT. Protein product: CASSDWGAGTEAFF.

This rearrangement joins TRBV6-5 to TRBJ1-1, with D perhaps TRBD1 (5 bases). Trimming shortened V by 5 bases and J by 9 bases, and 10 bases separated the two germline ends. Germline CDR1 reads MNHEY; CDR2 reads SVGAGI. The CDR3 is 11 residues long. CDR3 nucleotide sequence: TGTGCCAGCAGTGGGGGTGGTAAAGCTTTCTTT. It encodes CASSGGGKAFF.

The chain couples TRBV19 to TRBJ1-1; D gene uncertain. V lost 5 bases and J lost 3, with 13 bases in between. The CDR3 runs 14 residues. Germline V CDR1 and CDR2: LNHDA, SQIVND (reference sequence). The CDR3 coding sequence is TGTGCCAGTAGTTCATGGGATTCGCACACTGAAGCTTTCTTT. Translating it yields CASSSWDSHTEAFF. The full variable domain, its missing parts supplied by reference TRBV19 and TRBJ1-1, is DGGITQSPKYLFRKEGQNVTLSCEQNLNHDAMYWYRQDPGQGLRLIYYSQIVNDFQKGDIAEGYSVSREKKESFPLTVTSAQKNPTAFYLCASSSWDSHTEAFFGQGTRLTVV.

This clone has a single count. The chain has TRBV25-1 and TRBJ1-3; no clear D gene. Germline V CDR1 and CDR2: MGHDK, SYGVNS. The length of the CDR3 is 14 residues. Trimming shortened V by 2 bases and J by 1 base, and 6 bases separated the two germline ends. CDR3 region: CASSEAGSGNTIYF. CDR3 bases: TGTGCCAGCAGTGAAGCGGGGTCTGGAAACACCATATATTTT.

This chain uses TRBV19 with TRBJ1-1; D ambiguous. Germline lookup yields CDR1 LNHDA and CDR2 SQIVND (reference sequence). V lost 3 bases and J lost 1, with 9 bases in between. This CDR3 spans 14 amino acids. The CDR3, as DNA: TGTGCCAGTAGTATTTATCGGGAGAACACTGAAGCTTTCTTT. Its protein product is CASSIYRENTEAFF.

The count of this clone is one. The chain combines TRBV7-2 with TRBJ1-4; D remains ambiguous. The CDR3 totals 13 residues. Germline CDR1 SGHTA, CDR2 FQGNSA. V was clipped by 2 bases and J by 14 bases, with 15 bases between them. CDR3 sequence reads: CASSLNGGPGLFF. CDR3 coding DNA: TGTGCCAGCAGCTTAAACGGCGGACCGGGGCTGTTTTTT.

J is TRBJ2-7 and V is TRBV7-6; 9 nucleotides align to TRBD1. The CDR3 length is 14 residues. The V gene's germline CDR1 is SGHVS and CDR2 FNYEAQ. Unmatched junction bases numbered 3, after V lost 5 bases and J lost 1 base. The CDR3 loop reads CASSLTGGSYEQYF. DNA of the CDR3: TGTGCCAGCAGCCTGACAGGGGGGTCCTACGAGCAGTACTTC.

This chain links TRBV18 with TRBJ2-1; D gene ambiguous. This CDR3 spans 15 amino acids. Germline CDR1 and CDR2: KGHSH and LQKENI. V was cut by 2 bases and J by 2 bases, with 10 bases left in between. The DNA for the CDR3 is TGTGCCAGCTCACCAAGCGCCAGCACCTACAATGAGCAGTTCTTC. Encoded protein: CASSPSASTYNEQFF. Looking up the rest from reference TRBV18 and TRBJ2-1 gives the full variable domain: NAGVMQNPRHLVRRRGQEARLRCSPMKGHSHVYWYRQLPEEGLKFMVYLQKENIIDESGMPKERFSAEFPKEGPSILRIQQVVRGDSAAYFCASSPSASTYNEQFFGPGTRLTVL.

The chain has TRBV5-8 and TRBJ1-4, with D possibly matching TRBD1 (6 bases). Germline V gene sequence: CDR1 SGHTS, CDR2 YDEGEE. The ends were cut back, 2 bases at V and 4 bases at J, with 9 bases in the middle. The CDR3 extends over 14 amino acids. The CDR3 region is CASSLGQFNEKLFF. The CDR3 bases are TGTGCCAGCAGCTTAGGACAGTTTAATGAAAAACTGTTTTTT.

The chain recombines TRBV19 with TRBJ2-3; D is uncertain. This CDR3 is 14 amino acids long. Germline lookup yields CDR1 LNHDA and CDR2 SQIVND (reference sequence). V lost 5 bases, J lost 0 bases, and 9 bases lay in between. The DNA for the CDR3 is TGTGCCAGTAGTCCCGCCCAAAGCACAGATACGCAGTATTTT. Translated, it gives CASSPAQSTDTQYF. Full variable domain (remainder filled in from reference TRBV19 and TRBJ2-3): DGGITQSPKYLFRKEGQNVTLSCEQNLNHDAMYWYRQDPGQGLRLIYYSQIVNDFQKGDIAEGYSVSREKKESFPLTVTSAQKNPTAFYLCASSPAQSTDTQYFGPGTRLTVL.

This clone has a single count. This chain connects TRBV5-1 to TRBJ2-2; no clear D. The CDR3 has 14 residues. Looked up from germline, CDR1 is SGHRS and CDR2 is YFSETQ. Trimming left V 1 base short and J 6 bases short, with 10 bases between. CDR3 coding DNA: TGCGCCAGCAGCTTGACAGTAATCGCCGGGGAGCTGTTTTTT. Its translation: CASSLTVIAGELFF.

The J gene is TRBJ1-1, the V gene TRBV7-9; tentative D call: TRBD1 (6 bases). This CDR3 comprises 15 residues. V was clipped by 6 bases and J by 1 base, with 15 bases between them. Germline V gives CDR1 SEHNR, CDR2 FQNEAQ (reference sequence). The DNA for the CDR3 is TGTGCCAGCAGACAAGGGGGGGGCCCGAACACTGAAGCTTTCTTT. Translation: CASRQGGGPNTEAFF. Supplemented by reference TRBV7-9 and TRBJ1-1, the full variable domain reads DTGVSQNPRHKITKRGQNVTFRCDPISEHNRLYWYRQTLGQGPEFLTYFQNEAQLEKSRLLSDRFSAERPKGSFSTLEIQRTEQGDSAMYLCASRQGGGPNTEAFFGQGTRLTVV.

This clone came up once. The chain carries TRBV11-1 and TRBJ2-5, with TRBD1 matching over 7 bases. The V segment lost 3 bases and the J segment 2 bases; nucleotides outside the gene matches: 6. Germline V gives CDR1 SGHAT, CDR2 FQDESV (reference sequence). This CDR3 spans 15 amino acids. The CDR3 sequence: CASSFFGTEQETQYF. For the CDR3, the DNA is TGTGCCAGCAGCTTTTTCGGGACAGAACAAGAGACCCAGTACTTC.

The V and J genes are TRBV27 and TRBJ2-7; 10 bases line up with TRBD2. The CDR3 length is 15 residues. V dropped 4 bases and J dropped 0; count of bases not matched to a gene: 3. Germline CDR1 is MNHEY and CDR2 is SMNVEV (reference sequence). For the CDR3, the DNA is TGTGCCAGCAGTTGGTCTAGCGGGGGCTCCTACGAGCAGTACTTC. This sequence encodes CASSWSSGGSYEQYF.

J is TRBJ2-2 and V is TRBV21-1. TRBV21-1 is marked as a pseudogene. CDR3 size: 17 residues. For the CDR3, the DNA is TGTGCCACCTTCGGGGCAACAGTACCCACGAACACCGGGGAGCTGTTTTTT. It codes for CATFGATVPTNTGELFF.

CDR3 in DNA: TGTGCTAGTGGTTTGCCTCCAGGACTAGAAGGGCCGAGCACAGATACGCAGTATTTT. Protein product: CASGLPPGLEGPSTDTQYF. This chain joins TRBV12-5 and TRBJ2-3, with TRBD2 matching over 7 bases. Germline CDR1 and CDR2: LGHNT and FRNRAP. The CDR3 has 19 amino acids. J gave up 0 bases and V 2 bases, and 14 bases lay outside the gene matches.

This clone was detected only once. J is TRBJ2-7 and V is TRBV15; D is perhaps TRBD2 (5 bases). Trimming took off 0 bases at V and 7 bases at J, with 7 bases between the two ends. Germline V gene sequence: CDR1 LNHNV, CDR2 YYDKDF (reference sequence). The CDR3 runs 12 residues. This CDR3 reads CATSRDGGEQYF. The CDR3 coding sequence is TGTGCCACCAGCAGAGATGGCGGGGAGCAGTACTTC.

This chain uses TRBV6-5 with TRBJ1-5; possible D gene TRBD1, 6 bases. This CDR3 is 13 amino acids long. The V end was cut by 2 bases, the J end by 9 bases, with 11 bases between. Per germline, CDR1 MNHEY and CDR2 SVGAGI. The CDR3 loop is CASSYEQGRPQHF. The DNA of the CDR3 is TGTGCCAGCAGTTACGAACAGGGCCGGCCCCAGCATTTT.

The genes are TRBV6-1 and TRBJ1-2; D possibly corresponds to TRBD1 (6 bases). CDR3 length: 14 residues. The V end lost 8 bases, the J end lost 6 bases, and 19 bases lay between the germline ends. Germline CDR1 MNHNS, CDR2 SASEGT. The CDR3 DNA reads TGTGCCAGCCTCCGAAGGGGGGCAGTTGATGGCTACACCTTC. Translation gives CASLRRGAVDGYTF.

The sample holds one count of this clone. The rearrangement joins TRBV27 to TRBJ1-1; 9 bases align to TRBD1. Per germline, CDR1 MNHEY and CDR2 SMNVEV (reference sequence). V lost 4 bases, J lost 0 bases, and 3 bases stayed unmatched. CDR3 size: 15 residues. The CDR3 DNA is TGTGCCAGCAGTTACAGGGGGCCCTTGAACACTGAAGCTTTCTTT. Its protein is CASSYRGPLNTEAFF.

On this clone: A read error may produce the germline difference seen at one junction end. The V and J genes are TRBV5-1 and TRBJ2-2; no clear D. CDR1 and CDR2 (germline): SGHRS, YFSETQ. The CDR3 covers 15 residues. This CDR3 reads CASSQSTENSGELFF. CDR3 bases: TGCGCCAGCAGCCAGTCGACGGAGAACTCCGGGGAGCTGTTTTTT.